One TCR beta chain is described in this entry. Antigen: not known. With 5 bases removed from V and 11 bases from J, the gap between germline ends came to 17 bases. Germline CDR1 reads SGHNT; CDR2 reads YYREEE (reference sequence). The length of the CDR3 is 13 residues. The data are from a study of OX40 agonist ivuxolimab in advanced cancers. Whole-study context: Dose-escalation patients' cancers were hepatocellular carcinoma, melanoma, renal cell or head and neck cancer. About 42% of patients had received prior checkpoint inhibitor therapy. Points from the study as a whole: At 0.1 to 3.0 mg/kg and by week 6, clonal expansion occurred in CD4+ and CD8+ blood T cells.

This table comes from immunoSEQ multiplex PCR, and its TCRdb copy is limited to in-frame clones, with some not included. The table includes some 60,000 clones, roughly 80% detected once. The chain has TRBV5-4 and TRBJ2-4; D is unclear. The receptor comes from an adult with an advanced solid tumor such as melanoma, head and neck, liver or kidney cancer. This material consisted of CD4+ or CD8+ T cells sorted from blood, taken in a trial of the OX40 agonist ivuxolimab. The CDR3 sequence is CASRTGSERFQYF. CDR3 nucleotide sequence: TGTGCCAGCAGGACCGGGTCCGAAAGATTTCAGTACTTC.